Listed here are 23 T cell receptor beta chains from one sample, sequenced in a study of T cell responses to AZD1222 COVID-19 vaccine. Using immunoSEQ multiplex PCR, the repertoire was profiled, and TCRdb retains in-frame clones only, with some absent. The sample yields 140,000 to 150,000 clones, roughly 92% seen once. This sample comprised peripheral blood, obtained on day 0 of AZD1222 vaccination. All receptors come from an adult in good health.

The CDR3: CASSINRQNTGELFF. The CDR3 DNA is TGTGCCAGTAGTATAAACAGGCAGAACACCGGGGAGCTGTTTTTT. The genes are TRBV19 and TRBJ2-2; possibly TRBD1 for D (5 bases). This CDR3 is built from 15 residues. Trimming removed 2 bases at V and 1 base at J, with 8 bases between. The V gene's germline CDR1 is LNHDA and CDR2 SQIVND (reference sequence).

V is TRBV28 and J is TRBJ2-2; TRBD2 matches at 10 bases. The CDR3 consists of 15 residues. Germline CDR1 MDHEN, CDR2 SYDVKM. Trimming at V came to 6 bases and at J to 1 base, leaving 2 bases not matched to a gene. Written as DNA, the CDR3 is TGTGCCAGCAGATTAGCGGGAGGGAACACCGGGGAGCTGTTTTTT. It specifies CASRLAGGNTGELFF.

V usage is TRBV28 and J usage is TRBJ2-7; the D is unclear. Germline V gene data show CDR1 as MDHEN and CDR2 as SYDVKM. Trimming cost V 7 bases and J 3 bases, with 7 bases left between them. This CDR3 region has 11 residues. DNA of the CDR3: TGTGCCAGCAAGGTCAACTACGAGCAGTACTTC. This sequence encodes CASKVNYEQYF.

The chain links TRBV6-1 to TRBJ1-2; D remains ambiguous. CDR1 MNHNS and CDR2 SASEGT come from the germline V gene. Between the trimmed V and J ends, which lost 1 base and 4 bases, there was a span of 7 bases. The CDR3 runs 13 residues. The CDR3 here is CASSEGGSYGYTF. The CDR3 DNA reads as TGTGCCAGCAGTGAAGGGGGAAGCTATGGCTACACCTTC.

J is TRBJ1-3 and V is TRBV21-1. TRBV21-1 corresponds to a pseudogene. The CDR3 runs to 13 residues. CDR3 in amino acids: CASSKTGADTIYF. In DNA, the CDR3 is TGTGCCAGCAGTAAGACCGGGGCTGACACCATATATTTT.

The rearrangement links TRBV4-2 to TRBJ2-2, with D tentatively TRBD2 (6 bases). V was pared by 5 bases and J by 4 bases, with 11 bases between. In germline, CDR1 is LGHNA, CDR2 YNFKEQ. The CDR3 sequence is 14 residues long. In nucleotides, the CDR3 is TGTGCCAGCAGCTTACTAGCCCGCACCGGGGAGCTGTTTTTT. It yields the protein CASSLLARTGELFF.

The gene calls are TRBV10-3 and TRBJ2-7, with a tentative D call TRBD2 (6 bases). This CDR3 comprises 14 residues. V dropped 4 bases and J dropped 5 bases, with 15 bases sitting between them. Germline CDR1 is ENHRY and CDR2 is SYGVKD. CDR3 coding DNA: TGTGCCATCAGTGGGTCCGGGAGAGTGAACGAGCAGTACTTC. Translation: CAISGSGRVNEQYF.

The chain is built from TRBV30 and TRBJ1-1; D gene ambiguous. The CDR3 extends over 12 amino acids. Germline assignment: CDR1 GTSNPN and CDR2 SVGIG (reference sequence). The V gene lost 0 bases and the J gene lost 4 bases, with 6 bases spanning the gap. The CDR3 nucleotides are TGTGCCTGGAGTGTTCAAATCACTGAAGCTTTCTTT. As protein: CAWSVQITEAFF.

V and J are TRBV11-2 and TRBJ1-1; no clear D gene. Germline V gives CDR1 SGHAT, CDR2 FQNNGV. The length of the CDR3 is 13 residues. V was clipped by 5 bases and J by 3 bases, with 10 bases between them. In DNA, the CDR3 is TGTGCCAGCAGCCCCCCCATCTACACTGAAGCTTTCTTT. It is translated as CASSPPIYTEAFF. Using reference TRBV11-2 and TRBJ1-1 for the parts outside the CDR3, the full variable domain is EAGVAQSPRYKIIEKRQSVAFWCNPISGHATLYWYQQILGQGPKLLIQFQNNGVVDDSQLPKDRFSAERLKGVDSTLKIQPAKLEDSAVYLCASSPPIYTEAFFGQGTRLTVV.

J is TRBJ2-2 and V is TRBV5-1; the D gene is possibly TRBD1 (5 bases). CDR3 length: 15 residues. Trimming pared 5 bases from V and 4 bases from J, leaving 15 bases between. Germline V gene data show CDR1 as SGHRS and CDR2 as YFSETQ. As DNA, the CDR3 is TGCGCCAGCAGAGAAATCAGGGTTTTCACCGGGGAGCTGTTTTTT. Its translation is CASREIRVFTGELFF. Based on the CDR3 plus reference TRBV5-1 and TRBJ2-2, the full variable domain is KAGVTQTPRYLIKTRGQQVTLSCSPISGHRSVSWYQQTPGQGLQFLFEYFSETQRNKGNFPGRFSGRQFSNSRSEMNVSTLELGDSALYLCASREIRVFTGELFFGEGSRLTVL.

The CDR3 coding sequence is TGTGCCAGTAGTATAGATCGCAGGGTTGATTGGCAGCCCCAGCATTTT. This translates into CASSIDRRVDWQPQHF. The chain combines TRBV19 with TRBJ1-5; TRBD1 might be the D (5 bases). The V end was cut by 0 bases, the J end by 7 bases, with 16 bases between. Germline CDR1 LNHDA, CDR2 SQIVND (reference sequence). This CDR3 spans 16 amino acids. The full variable domain, its missing parts supplied by reference TRBV19 and TRBJ1-5, is DGGITQSPKYLFRKEGQNVTLSCEQNLNHDAMYWYRQDPGQGLRLIYYSQIVNDFQKGDIAEGYSVSREKKESFPLTVTSAQKNPTAFYLCASSIDRRVDWQPQHFGDGTRLSIL.

The V gene is TRBV12-3 or TRBV12-4, the J gene TRBJ1-5; no clear D. The CDR3 is 13 amino acids. V shed 4 bases and J shed 1 base, with 5 bases lying between them. The chain's CDR3 is CASSSGSNQPQHF. CDR3 DNA sequence: TGTGCCAGCAGTTCGGGGAGCAATCAGCCCCAGCATTTT.

The V gene is TRBV30, the J gene TRBJ2-3; 7 nucleotides agree with TRBD1. In germline, CDR1 is GTSNPN, CDR2 SVGIG (reference sequence). CDR3 length: 12 residues. V shed 7 bases and J 5 bases; nucleotides not matched to a gene: 6. In DNA form, the CDR3 reads TGTGCCTCGACAGGGAAGAGAGATACGCAGTATTTT. This encodes CASTGKRDTQYF.

V gene TRBV11-2 combines with J gene TRBJ2-1; 7 bases match TRBD1. There are 16 residues in the CDR3. The junction had 16 bases not matched to a gene; V was cut back by 4 bases and J by 10 bases. Germline loops: CDR1 SGHAT, CDR2 FQNNGV. This CDR3 is CASSSTQGTLPREQFF. The CDR3 DNA reads as TGTGCCAGCAGCTCGACACAGGGGACACTTCCCAGAGAGCAGTTCTTC.

The rearrangement links TRBV11-3 to TRBJ2-7; a weak D match, TRBD1 (6 bases). CDR1 and CDR2 (germline): SGHNT, YENEEA. V was cut by 5 bases and J by 0 bases, with 14 bases left in between. The CDR3 spans 15 residues. The CDR3 here is CASSQDSQPSYEQYF. CDR3 DNA: TGTGCCAGCAGCCAGGACAGTCAGCCCTCCTACGAGCAGTACTTC.

This chain joins TRBV2 and TRBJ1-4, with 11 bases that match TRBD1. The CDR3 is made up of 13 amino acids. V shed 9 bases, J shed 8 bases, and the junction held 5 bases outside the gene matches. CDR1 and CDR2 (germline): SNHLY, FYNNEI. The CDR3 here is CASTRTGGEKLFF. The CDR3 DNA sequence: TGTGCCAGTACTAGGACAGGGGGCGAAAAACTGTTTTTT.

The chain joins TRBV29-1 to TRBJ2-6, with D maybe TRBD2 (6 bases). CDR1 and CDR2 from the germline V gene are SQVTM and ANQGSEA. This CDR3 contains 16 residues. The V end was cut by 4 bases, the J end by 1 base, with 14 bases between. CDR3 coding DNA: TGCAGCGTTGTAGGGACTGATCTATCTGGGGCCAACGTCCTGACTTTC. The encoded protein is CSVVGTDLSGANVLTF.

The chain uses TRBV18 and TRBJ2-7; D may be TRBD2 (7 bases). This CDR3 has 15 amino acids. Per germline, CDR1 KGHSH and CDR2 LQKENI. Trimming cost V 2 bases and J 0 bases, with 11 bases left between them. This CDR3 is CASSPRGGSSYEQYF. In nucleotides, the CDR3 is TGTGCCAGCTCACCAAGGGGGGGGAGCTCCTACGAGCAGTACTTC.

The gene calls are TRBV19 and TRBJ1-1; no clear D gene. Germline lookup yields CDR1 LNHDA and CDR2 SQIVND (reference sequence). The CDR3 extends over 15 amino acids. V lost 5 bases and J 0 bases, leaving 13 bases between the germline ends. DNA for the CDR3: TGTGCCAGTAGTTTCCGTGAGGGCATGAACACTGAAGCTTTCTTT. It encodes CASSFREGMNTEAFF. Full variable domain (remainder filled in from reference TRBV19 and TRBJ1-1): DGGITQSPKYLFRKEGQNVTLSCEQNLNHDAMYWYRQDPGQGLRLIYYSQIVNDFQKGDIAEGYSVSREKKESFPLTVTSAQKNPTAFYLCASSFREGMNTEAFFGQGTRLTVV.

The V gene is TRBV29-1, the J gene TRBJ2-1; 8 bases are shared with TRBD1. Trimming removed 7 bases from V and 8 bases from J; junction bases left unmatched: 7. This CDR3 contains 12 residues. Germline CDR1 SQVTM, CDR2 ANQGSEA. The CDR3 is CSAGTGRDEQFF. The CDR3 DNA follows: TGCAGCGCCGGGACAGGACGGGATGAGCAGTTCTTC.

This chain links TRBV11-2 with TRBJ2-2; 9 nucleotides line up with TRBD1. CDR1 and CDR2 (germline): SGHAT, FQNNGV. With V trimmed by 6 bases and J by 7 bases, 9 bases remained unmatched. The CDR3 spans 15 residues. For the CDR3, the DNA is TGTGCCAGCAGATTAACCGGGACAGGGTTCGGGGAGCTGTTTTTT. Protein: CASRLTGTGFGELFF.

The chain recombines TRBV6-1 with TRBJ2-1; no firm D call. Germline CDR1 MNHNS, CDR2 SASEGT. V lost 4 bases to trimming and J lost 5 bases, with 18 bases between them. The CDR3 has 16 residues. The CDR3 reads CASSGYAPRSHNEQFF. In DNA form, the CDR3 reads TGTGCCAGCAGTGGATATGCTCCGAGATCCCACAATGAGCAGTTCTTC.

The rearrangement links TRBV5-1 to TRBJ1-4, with D perhaps matching TRBD1 (5 bases). Trimming stripped 0 bases from V and 5 bases from J, with 8 bases between. This CDR3 is built from 14 residues. CDR1 SGHRS and CDR2 YFSETQ come from the germline V gene. CDR3 residues: CASSLGGNNEKLFF. The CDR3 DNA reads TGCGCCAGCAGCTTGGGGGGCAACAATGAAAAACTGTTTTTT.